What follows are 2 T cell receptor beta chains derived from one specimen sequenced in a study of blood T cell repertoires in COVID-19. Clones were read by immunoSEQ multiplex PCR, and TCRdb kept only the in-frame ones, dropping some. Of 170,000 or so clones in the sample, 86% are singletons; the top ten hold around 7%. Sequencing was done on a sample of peripheral blood. The receptors were gathered from a man aged 45 to 65 with active or convalescent COVID-19.

The rearrangement links TRBV5-4 to TRBJ1-2, with TRBD1 matching over 10 bases. The CDR3 runs 15 residues. Per germline, CDR1 SGHNT and CDR2 YYREEE (reference sequence). V was clipped by 4 bases and J by 8 bases; unmatched bases: 11. The CDR3 loop reads CASSVSTGGTYGYTF. Written as DNA, the CDR3 is TGTGCCAGCAGCGTATCGACAGGGGGCACCTACGGCTACACCTTC.

The chain uses TRBV28 and TRBJ2-3; 8 bases agree with TRBD2. The CDR3 spans 16 residues. V lost 1 base, J lost 4 bases, and 7 bases stayed unmatched. CDR1 is MDHEN and CDR2 is SYDVKM in the germline V gene. The CDR3 bases are TGTGCCAGCAGTTTATTCTTCTCTAGCGGGTCAGATACGCAGTATTTT. This codes for CASSLFFSSGSDTQYF. Drawing the rest from reference TRBV28 and TRBJ2-3, the complete variable domain is DVKVTQSSRYLVKRTGEKVFLECVQDMDHENMFWYRQDPGLGLRLIYFSYDVKMKEKGDIPEGYSVSREKKERFSLILESASTNQTSMYLCASSLFFSSGSDTQYFGPGTRLTVL.